The 30 T cell receptor beta chains listed next were all sequenced from one sample in a study of Ad26.COV2.S vaccination and SARS-CoV-2 variants. Assay: immunoSEQ multiplex PCR; the TCRdb copy retains only in-frame clones and omits some. The table includes 300,000 to 350,000 clones, 85% to 90% detected once. Sample treatment: approximately 18 received Ad26.COV2.S at low or high dose, single or two shots; 5 received placebo; per-sample allocation not given. Material that was analyzed had been drawn on day 63 after the first vaccine or placebo injection. The sample in question was peripheral blood, obtained in a trial of Ad26.COV2.S vaccine versus placebo. The receptors here all came from a person between 18 and 60 years old who received the Ad26.COV2.S COVID-19 vaccine or a placebo.

CDR3 sequence reads: CASSLAGAGQYV. The CDR3 nucleotides read TGCGCCAGCAGCTTAGCGGGAGCTGGGCAGTACGTC. V usage is TRBV5-1 and J usage is TRBJ2-7; 8 bases agree with TRBD2. V shed 2 bases, J shed 9 bases, and the junction held 4 bases outside the gene matches. Germline V gives CDR1 SGHRS, CDR2 YFSETQ. The CDR3 runs to 12 residues.

The chain recombines TRBV7-9 with TRBJ1-2, with TRBD1 as a possible D gene (6 bases). Germline V gene sequence: CDR1 SEHNR, CDR2 FQNEAQ (reference sequence). CDR3 length equals 17 residues. V was trimmed by 3 bases and J by 0 bases, leaving 17 bases between them. The CDR3 sequence is CASSFLDRRVTNYGYTF. CDR3 nucleotide sequence: TGTGCCAGCAGCTTTTTGGACAGAAGAGTGACTAACTATGGCTACACCTTC.

The gene calls are TRBV5-1 and TRBJ2-5; TRBD2 matches 11 bases. V shed 4 bases, J shed 2 bases, and the junction held 7 bases outside the gene matches. Germline V gene sequence: CDR1 SGHRS, CDR2 YFSETQ. The CDR3 runs 16 residues. This CDR3 reads CASSALLAGVQETQYF. In DNA form, the CDR3 reads TGCGCCAGCAGCGCCTTACTAGCGGGGGTTCAAGAGACCCAGTACTTC.

The chain links TRBV15 to TRBJ1-4; D is perhaps TRBD1 (5 bases). Germline CDR1 and CDR2: LNHNV and YYDKDF (reference sequence). V shed 0 bases and J shed 0 bases, with 8 bases lying between them. The CDR3 is made up of 16 amino acids. The CDR3 DNA reads TGTGCCACCAGCAGAGATCTGGGGGCAACTAATGAAAAACTGTTTTTT. Translation gives CATSRDLGATNEKLFF. Complete variable domain (other parts from reference TRBV15 and TRBJ1-4): DAMVIQNPRYQVTQFGKPVTLSCSQTLNHNVMYWYQQKSSQAPKLLFHYYDKDFNNEADTPDNFQSRRPNTSFCFLDIRSPGLGDTAMYLCATSRDLGATNEKLFFGSGTQLSVL.

This chain joins TRBV6-2 or TRBV6-3 and TRBJ1-5, with unresolved D. Germline CDR1 reads MNHEY; CDR2 reads SVGEGT. The CDR3 sequence is 16 residues long. V gave up 5 bases and J gave up 0 bases, with 14 bases separating them. CDR3 DNA: TGTGCCAGCAGTCCATTACTGCTGAATAGCAATCAGCCCCAGCATTTT. This translates into CASSPLLLNSNQPQHF.

The chain is built from TRBV6-1 and TRBJ1-5, with a tentative D call TRBD1 (6 bases). V dropped 6 bases and J dropped 4 bases, with 13 bases sitting between them. The germline gives CDR1 MNHNS, CDR2 SASEGT. The CDR3 is 14 residues long. CDR3 sequence (DNA): TGTGCCAGCAGCCTGACAGGCCCTAATCAGCCCCAGCATTTT. Encoded protein: CASSLTGPNQPQHF.

The chain is built from TRBV3-1 (or the pseudogene TRBV3-2) and TRBJ1-3; 10 nucleotides align to TRBD1. CDR3 size: 18 residues. V lost 4 bases, J lost 7 bases, and 16 bases stayed unmatched. Germline V lookup: CDR1 LGHDT, CDR2 YNNKEL (reference sequence). CDR3 sequence: CASSPHRTGGSSGNTIYF. The DNA for the CDR3 is TGTGCCAGCAGCCCCCACCGGACAGGGGGATCGTCAGGCAACACCATATATTTT.

DNA for the CDR3: TGTGCCAGCAGTCCGTCGACAGGGTCGGAAAAACTGTTTTTT. This encodes CASSPSTGSEKLFF. The V and J genes are TRBV27 and TRBJ1-4; the match to TRBD1 covers 7 bases. V was clipped by 5 bases and J by 8 bases; unmatched bases: 8. Germline CDR1 MNHEY, CDR2 SMNVEV (reference sequence). CDR3 length: 14 residues.

The V and J genes are TRBV6-5 and TRBJ1-2; unclear D gene. The V end was cut by 11 bases, the J end by 0 bases, with 16 bases between. The CDR3 contains 14 residues. Germline values: CDR1 MNHEY, CDR2 SVGAGI. The CDR3 sequence: CAGQSSGANYGYTF. Written as DNA, the CDR3 is TGTGCCGGCCAGAGTTCAGGCGCTAACTATGGCTACACCTTC.

The V call is TRBV5-1, the J call TRBJ1-1; D possibly corresponds to TRBD1 (5 bases). Germline CDR1 reads SGHRS; CDR2 reads YFSETQ. V lost 1 base, J lost 8 bases, and 12 bases lay in between. The CDR3 spans 13 residues. CDR3: CASSLIGQGEAFF. For the CDR3, the DNA is TGCGCCAGCAGCTTGATTGGACAAGGGGAAGCTTTCTTT.

This clone came up once. The CDR3 DNA reads TGTGCCAGCAGTTCCTCCGGGGGGTACGAGCAGTACTTC. This translates into CASSSSGGYEQYF. V and J are TRBV6-5 and TRBJ2-7; 7 bases map to TRBD2. With 4 bases clipped from V and 4 bases from J, the junction kept 4 bases outside the gene matches. Germline V gene lookup returns CDR1 MNHEY and CDR2 SVGAGI. This CDR3 is 13 amino acids long.

V usage is TRBV11-2 and J usage is TRBJ2-2; TRBD1 aligns across 9 bases. Trimming at V came to 3 bases and at J to 3 bases, leaving 8 bases not matched to a gene. The germline gives CDR1 SGHAT, CDR2 FQNNGV. This CDR3 has 17 amino acids. The CDR3 sequence: CASSFITGGYYTGELFF. CDR3 coding DNA: TGTGCCAGCAGCTTTATTACAGGGGGCTATTACACCGGGGAGCTGTTTTTT.

V usage is TRBV2 and J usage is TRBJ1-1, with 8 bases lining up with TRBD1. The ends lost 2 bases at V and 8 bases at J; junction bases unmatched: 10. CDR1 SNHLY and CDR2 FYNNEI come from the germline V gene. The CDR3 spans 15 residues. The CDR3 DNA reads TGTGCCAGCAGTGAAATCGAACAGGGGGTTGGCGAAGCTTTCTTT. The encoded protein is CASSEIEQGVGEAFF.

The chain is built from TRBV15 and TRBJ2-2, with TRBD1 matching over 8 bases. The trim removed 0 bases at V and 1 base at J, leaving 4 bases unmatched. CDR1 LNHNV and CDR2 YYDKDF come from the germline V gene (reference sequence). CDR3 size: 17 residues. The CDR3 DNA sequence: TGTGCCACCAGCAGAGATCCGGGACAGGAGAACACCGGGGAGCTGTTTTTT. Translating gives CATSRDPGQENTGELFF.

At least ten counts were recorded for this clone. The chain has TRBV7-3 and TRBJ1-2, with no clear D. Trimming took 2 bases from V and 5 from J, leaving 12 bases between them. The CDR3 totals 14 residues. The germline CDR1 and CDR2 sequences are SGHTA and FQGTGA. The CDR3 reads CASSLGLEGYGYTF. The CDR3 nucleotides read TGTGCCAGCAGCTTAGGGCTTGAGGGATATGGCTACACCTTC.

The chain has TRBV11-2 and TRBJ1-4; 8 bases are a match to TRBD1. Germline assignment: CDR1 SGHAT and CDR2 FQNNGV. With V trimmed by 5 bases and J by 4 bases, 9 bases remained unmatched. CDR3 length equals 16 residues. CDR3 protein: CASSAQPGQVNEKLFF. The CDR3 nucleotides read TGTGCCAGCAGCGCCCAACCGGGACAGGTTAATGAAAAACTGTTTTTT.

The gene calls are TRBV4-1 and TRBJ2-3; D not certain. The CDR3 is 18 residues long. V shed 5 bases and J shed 0 bases, with 21 bases lying between them. CDR1 MGHRA and CDR2 YSYEKL come from the germline V gene. Here the CDR3 DNA reads TGCGCCAGCAGCGCCTTGGCGGCAGGTCTATCTAGCACAGATACGCAGTATTTT. It encodes CASSALAAGLSSTDTQYF.

V and J are TRBV2 and TRBJ1-6; no definite D call. Deletions cut 4 bases from V and 7 bases from J, with 5 bases between. This CDR3 has 12 residues. Germline V gives CDR1 SNHLY, CDR2 FYNNEI. For the CDR3, the DNA is TGTGCCAGCAGTGTAGCCAATTCACCCCTCCACTTT. Amino acids: CASSVANSPLHF.

The rearrangement joins TRBV10-3 to TRBJ2-7, with D hard to call. Germline V gene data show CDR1 as ENHRY and CDR2 as SYGVKD. The ends were cut back, 8 bases at V and 3 bases at J, with 14 bases in the middle. CDR3 length: 13 residues. The DNA of the CDR3 is TGTGCCATCGCCGAACAGATAGACTACGAGCAGTACTTC. Its protein product is CAIAEQIDYEQYF.

The J gene is TRBJ1-2, the V gene TRBV18; TRBD1 might be the D (6 bases). The CDR3 has 13 amino acids. CDR1 KGHSH and CDR2 LQKENI come from the germline V gene. The V and J ends lost 3 bases and 6 bases respectively, with 11 bases between them. The CDR3 DNA is TGTGCCAGCTCACCCCGAGCAGGGGATGGCTACACCTTC. As protein: CASSPRAGDGYTF.

This clone was seen a single time. The rearrangement uses TRBV6-1 and TRBJ1-4; D possibly corresponds to TRBD1 (5 bases). The CDR3 is made up of 15 amino acids. In germline, CDR1 is MNHNS, CDR2 SASEGT. V was clipped by 1 base and J by 0 bases, with 6 bases between them. The CDR3 sequence is CASSEEGTTNEKLFF. CDR3 nucleotides: TGTGCCAGCAGTGAAGAGGGGACAACTAATGAAAAACTGTTTTTT.

This CDR3 is CASNLAGGPSYEQFF. In DNA, the CDR3 is TGTGCCAGTAACTTAGCGGGAGGGCCGTCGTATGAGCAGTTCTTC. The V and J genes are TRBV6-6 and TRBJ2-1, with 11 bases identical to TRBD2. With 9 bases clipped from V and 8 bases from J, the junction kept 12 bases outside the gene matches. Germline V gene data show CDR1 as MNHNY and CDR2 as SVGAGI (reference sequence). The CDR3 is made up of 15 amino acids.

The chain joins TRBV13 to TRBJ1-3; D not resolved. Trimming stripped 3 bases from V and 3 bases from J, with 15 bases between. Germline V gives CDR1 PRHDT, CDR2 FYEKMQ (reference sequence). There are 16 residues in the CDR3. The CDR3 is CASSFLVAPNGNTIYF. The CDR3 DNA sequence: TGTGCCAGCAGCTTCCTCGTCGCACCAAATGGAAACACCATATATTTT.

CDR3: CASKTGTENTGELFF. CDR3 nucleotide sequence: TGTGCCAGCAAGACTGGGACAGAGAACACCGGGGAGCTGTTTTTT. J is TRBJ2-2 and V is TRBV7-9; 7 nucleotides align to TRBD1. Germline V gene sequence: CDR1 SEHNR, CDR2 FQNEAQ (reference sequence). With 7 bases clipped from V and 1 base from J, the junction kept 6 bases outside the gene matches. This CDR3 is 15 amino acids long.

The rearrangement joins TRBV7-8 to TRBJ1-6, with D perhaps TRBD1 (6 bases). The CDR3 spans 15 residues. CDR1 is SGHVS, CDR2 FQNEAQ, per germline. Trimming left V 5 bases short and J 7 bases short, with 15 bases between. The CDR3 region is CASSGRAGVNSPLHF. The CDR3 DNA follows: TGTGCCAGCAGCGGGAGGGCAGGGGTGAATTCACCCCTCCACTTT.

V usage is TRBV7-3 and J usage is TRBJ2-3, with D tentatively TRBD2 (6 bases). Trimming stripped 5 bases from V and 0 bases from J, with 12 bases between. This CDR3 is built from 15 residues. The germline gives CDR1 SGHTA, CDR2 FQGTGA. The chain's CDR3 is CASSRAAGSTDTQYF. CDR3 nucleotide sequence: TGTGCCAGCAGCCGAGCCGCGGGAAGCACAGATACGCAGTATTTT.

The gene calls are TRBV6-5 and TRBJ1-5, with 7 bases aligning to TRBD1. Trimming at V came to 5 bases and at J to 3 bases, leaving 1 base not matched to a gene. The CDR3 is 13 amino acids. From germline, CDR1 is MNHEY and CDR2 SVGAGI. CDR3 sequence: CASSTGANQPQHF. The CDR3, as DNA: TGTGCCAGCAGTACAGGGGCCAATCAGCCCCAGCATTTT.

This clone was seen just once. This chain links TRBV18 with TRBJ2-3; 9 bases match TRBD2. The CDR3 extends over 16 amino acids. J lost 9 bases, V lost 0 bases, and 10 bases had no gene match. The germline gives CDR1 KGHSH, CDR2 LQKENI. The CDR3 sequence is CASSPPLLAGATTQYF. The DNA of the CDR3 is TGTGCCAGCTCACCACCCCTCTTAGCGGGAGCTACAACGCAGTATTTT.

In this sample, this clone turned up a few times. The rearrangement uses TRBV7-9 and TRBJ1-2; a possible D gene is TRBD1 (5 bases). Germline lookup yields CDR1 SEHNR and CDR2 FQNEAQ (reference sequence). The CDR3 runs 15 residues. V shed 3 bases and J shed 1 base, with 12 bases lying between them. The chain's CDR3 is CASSFRGTDNYGYTF. The CDR3 nucleotides read TGTGCCAGCAGCTTTAGAGGGACCGATAACTATGGCTACACCTTC.

This clone was found a few times. The rearrangement links TRBV10-1 to TRBJ2-7, with 7 bases identical to TRBD1. With 5 bases clipped from V and 5 bases from J, the junction kept 12 bases outside the gene matches. The germline CDR1 and CDR2 sequences are WNHNN and SYGVQD (reference sequence). The CDR3 covers 15 residues. CDR3 sequence (DNA): TGCGCCAGCAGTAATTGGTGCAGGGGGATCCACGAGCAGTACGTC. Translated: CASSNWCRGIHEQYV.